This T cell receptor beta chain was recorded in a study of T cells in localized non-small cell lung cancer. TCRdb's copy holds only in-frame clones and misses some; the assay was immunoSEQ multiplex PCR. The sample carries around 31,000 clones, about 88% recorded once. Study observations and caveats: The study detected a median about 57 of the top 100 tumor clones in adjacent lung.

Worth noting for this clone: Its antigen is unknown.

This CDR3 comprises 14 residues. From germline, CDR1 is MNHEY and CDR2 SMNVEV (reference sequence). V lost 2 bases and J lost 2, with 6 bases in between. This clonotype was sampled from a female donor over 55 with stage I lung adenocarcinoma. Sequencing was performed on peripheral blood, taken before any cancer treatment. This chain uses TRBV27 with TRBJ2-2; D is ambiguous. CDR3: CASSLSSNTGELFF. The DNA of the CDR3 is TGTGCCAGCAGTTTAAGCTCTAACACCGGGGAGCTGTTTTTT.